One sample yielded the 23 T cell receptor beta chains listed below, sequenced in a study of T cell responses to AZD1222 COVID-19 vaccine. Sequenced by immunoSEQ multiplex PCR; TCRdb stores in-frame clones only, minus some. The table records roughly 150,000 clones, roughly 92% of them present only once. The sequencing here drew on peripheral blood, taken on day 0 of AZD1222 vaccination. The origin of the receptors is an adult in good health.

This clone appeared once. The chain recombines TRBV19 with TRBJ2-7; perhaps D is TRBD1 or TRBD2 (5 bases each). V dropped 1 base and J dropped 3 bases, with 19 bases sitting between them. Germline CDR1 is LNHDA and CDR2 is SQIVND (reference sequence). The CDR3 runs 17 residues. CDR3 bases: TGTGCCAGTAGTATAGGGACTCAGGGCCTCGTAAGCTACGAGCAGTACTTC. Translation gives CASSIGTQGLVSYEQYF.

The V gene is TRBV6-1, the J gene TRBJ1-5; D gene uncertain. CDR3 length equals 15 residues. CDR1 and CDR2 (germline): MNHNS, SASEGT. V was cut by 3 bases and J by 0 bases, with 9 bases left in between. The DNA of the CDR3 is TGTGCCAGCAGTGATGGCCCTTATAGCAATCAGCCCCAGCATTTT. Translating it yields CASSDGPYSNQPQHF.

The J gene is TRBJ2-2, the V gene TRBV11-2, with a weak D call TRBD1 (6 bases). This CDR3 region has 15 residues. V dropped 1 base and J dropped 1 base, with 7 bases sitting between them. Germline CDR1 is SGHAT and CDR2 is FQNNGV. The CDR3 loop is CASSLGQVNTGELFF. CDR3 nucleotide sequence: TGTGCCAGCAGCTTAGGACAGGTGAACACCGGGGAGCTGTTTTTT.

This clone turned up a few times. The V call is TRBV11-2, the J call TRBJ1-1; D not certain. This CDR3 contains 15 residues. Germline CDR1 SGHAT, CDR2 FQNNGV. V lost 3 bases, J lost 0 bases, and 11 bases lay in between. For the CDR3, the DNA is TGTGCCAGCAGCTTGATACTAGGGATGAACACTGAAGCTTTCTTT. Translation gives CASSLILGMNTEAFF.

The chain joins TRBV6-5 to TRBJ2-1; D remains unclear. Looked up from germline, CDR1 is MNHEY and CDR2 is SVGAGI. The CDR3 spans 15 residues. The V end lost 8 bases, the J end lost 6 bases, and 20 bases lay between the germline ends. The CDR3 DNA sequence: TGTGCCAGCTCCCCAGAAGGCGGTCCCTTCAATGAGCAGTTCTTC. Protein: CASSPEGGPFNEQFF.

The CDR3: CSVGVDWGSYEQYF. In DNA form, the CDR3 reads TGCAGCGTTGGTGTGGACTGGGGCTCCTACGAGCAGTACTTC. The chain links TRBV29-1 to TRBJ2-7, with D perhaps matching TRBD2 (5 bases). V dropped 4 bases and J dropped 0 bases, with 13 bases sitting between them. Germline V gene sequence: CDR1 SQVTM, CDR2 ANQGSEA. The CDR3 is made up of 14 amino acids.

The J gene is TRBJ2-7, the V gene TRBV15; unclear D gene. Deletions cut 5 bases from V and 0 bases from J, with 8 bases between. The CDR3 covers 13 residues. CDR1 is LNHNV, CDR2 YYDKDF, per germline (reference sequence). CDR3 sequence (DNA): TGTGCCACCAGCGGGGTCTCCTCCTACGAGCAGTACTTC. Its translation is CATSGVSSYEQYF.

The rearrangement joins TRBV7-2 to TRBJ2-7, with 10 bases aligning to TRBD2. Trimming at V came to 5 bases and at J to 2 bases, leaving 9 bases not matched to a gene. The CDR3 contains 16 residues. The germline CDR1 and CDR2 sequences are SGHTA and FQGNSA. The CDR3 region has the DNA TGTGCCAGCAGCGCTCCTAGCGGGGGCCTTGCCTACGAGCAGTACTTC. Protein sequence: CASSAPSGGLAYEQYF.

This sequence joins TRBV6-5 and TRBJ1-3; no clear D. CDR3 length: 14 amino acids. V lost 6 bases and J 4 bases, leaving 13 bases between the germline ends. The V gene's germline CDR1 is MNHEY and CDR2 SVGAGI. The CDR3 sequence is CASRISGTGNTIYF. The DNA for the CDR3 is TGTGCCAGCAGAATCTCGGGAACAGGAAACACCATATATTTT.

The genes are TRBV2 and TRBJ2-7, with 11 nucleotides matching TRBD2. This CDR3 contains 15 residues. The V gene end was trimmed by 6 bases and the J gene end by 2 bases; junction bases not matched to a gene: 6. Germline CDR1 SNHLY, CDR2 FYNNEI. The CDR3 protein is CASRARLAGTYEQYF. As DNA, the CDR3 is TGTGCCAGCAGGGCAAGACTAGCGGGGACCTACGAGCAGTACTTC.

CDR3 nucleotide sequence: TGTGCCAGCAGCTTCCCCCCGGGACAGGGTAAAAATGAGCAGTTCTTC. This sequence encodes CASSFPPGQGKNEQFF. V and J are TRBV7-2 and TRBJ2-1, with TRBD1 matching 9 bases. With 3 bases clipped from V and 7 bases from J, the junction kept 10 bases outside the gene matches. The CDR3 has 16 amino acids. Germline CDR1 and CDR2: SGHTA and FQGNSA.

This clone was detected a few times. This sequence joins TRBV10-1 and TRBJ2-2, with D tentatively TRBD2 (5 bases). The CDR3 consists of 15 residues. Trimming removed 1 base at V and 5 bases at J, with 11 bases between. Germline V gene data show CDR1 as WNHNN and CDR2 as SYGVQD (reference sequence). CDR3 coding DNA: TGCGCCAGCAGTGAGTGGACTCCGGCGACCGGGGAGCTGTTTTTT. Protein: CASSEWTPATGELFF.

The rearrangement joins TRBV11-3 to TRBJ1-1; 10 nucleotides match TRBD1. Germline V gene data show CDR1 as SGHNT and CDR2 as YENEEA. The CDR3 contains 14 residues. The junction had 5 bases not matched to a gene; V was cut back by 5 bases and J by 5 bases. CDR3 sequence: CASSLRQGATEAFF. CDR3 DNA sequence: TGTGCCAGCAGCCTTAGACAGGGGGCTACTGAAGCTTTCTTT.

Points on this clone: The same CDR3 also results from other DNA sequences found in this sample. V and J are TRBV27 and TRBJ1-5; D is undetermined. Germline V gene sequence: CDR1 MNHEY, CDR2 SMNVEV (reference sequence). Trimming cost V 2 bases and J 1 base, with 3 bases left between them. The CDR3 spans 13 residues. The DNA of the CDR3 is TGTGCCAGCAGTTTAGACAGCAATCAGCCCCAGCATTTT. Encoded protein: CASSLDSNQPQHF.

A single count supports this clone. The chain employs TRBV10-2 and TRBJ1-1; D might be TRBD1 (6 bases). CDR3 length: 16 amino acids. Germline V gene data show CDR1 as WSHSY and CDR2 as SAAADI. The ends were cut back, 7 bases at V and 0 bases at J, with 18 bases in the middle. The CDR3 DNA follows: TGCGCCAGCAAACCCGGACAGTGGGGGTTGAACACTGAAGCTTTCTTT. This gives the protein CASKPGQWGLNTEAFF.

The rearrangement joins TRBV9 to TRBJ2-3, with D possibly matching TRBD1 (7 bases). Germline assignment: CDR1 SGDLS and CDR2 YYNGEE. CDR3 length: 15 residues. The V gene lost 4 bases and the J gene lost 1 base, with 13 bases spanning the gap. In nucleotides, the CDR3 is TGTGCCAGCAGCCGGGGGCAGGGGGGCACAGATACGCAGTATTTT. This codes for CASSRGQGGTDTQYF.

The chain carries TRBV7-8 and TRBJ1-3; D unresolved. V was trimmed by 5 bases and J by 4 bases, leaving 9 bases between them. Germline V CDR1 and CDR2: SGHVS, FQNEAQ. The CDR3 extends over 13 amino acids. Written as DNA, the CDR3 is TGTGCCAGCAGCCTGCAGAGGGGAAACACCATATATTTT. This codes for CASSLQRGNTIYF.

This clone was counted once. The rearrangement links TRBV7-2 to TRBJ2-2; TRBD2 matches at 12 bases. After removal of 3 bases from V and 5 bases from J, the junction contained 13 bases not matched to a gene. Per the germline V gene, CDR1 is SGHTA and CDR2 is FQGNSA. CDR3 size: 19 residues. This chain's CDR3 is CASSLRTSGIPIRTGELFF. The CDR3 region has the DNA TGTGCCAGCAGCTTGAGGACTAGCGGGATCCCCATTCGGACCGGGGAGCTGTTTTTT.

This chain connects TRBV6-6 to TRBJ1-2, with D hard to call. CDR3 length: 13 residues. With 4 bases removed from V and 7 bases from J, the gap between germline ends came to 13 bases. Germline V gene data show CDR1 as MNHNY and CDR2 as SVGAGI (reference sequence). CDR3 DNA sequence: TGTGCCAGCAGTTTGGGCGCCTCGGGTGGCTACACCTTC. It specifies CASSLGASGGYTF.

The CDR3 DNA is TGTGCCAGCAGTCCCCGTGGACAGCTCTATGGCTACACCTTC. It codes for CASSPRGQLYGYTF. The chain combines TRBV6-5 with TRBJ1-2; TRBD1 might be the D (6 bases). This CDR3 region has 14 residues. Trimming took off 5 bases at V and 4 bases at J, with 14 bases between the two ends. Looked up from germline, CDR1 is MNHEY and CDR2 is SVGAGI.

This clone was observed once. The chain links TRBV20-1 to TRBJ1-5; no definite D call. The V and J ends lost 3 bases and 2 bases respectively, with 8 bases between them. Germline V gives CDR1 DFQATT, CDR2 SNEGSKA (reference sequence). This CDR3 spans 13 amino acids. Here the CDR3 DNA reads TGCAGTGCTAGTAGGGCCGGCAATCAGCCCCAGCATTTT. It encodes CSASRAGNQPQHF.

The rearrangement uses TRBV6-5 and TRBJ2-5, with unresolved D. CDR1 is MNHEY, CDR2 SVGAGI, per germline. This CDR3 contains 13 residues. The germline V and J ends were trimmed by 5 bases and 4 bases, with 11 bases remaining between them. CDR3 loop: CASSRLPRETQYF. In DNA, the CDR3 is TGTGCCAGCAGTCGCCTGCCGCGAGAGACCCAGTACTTC.

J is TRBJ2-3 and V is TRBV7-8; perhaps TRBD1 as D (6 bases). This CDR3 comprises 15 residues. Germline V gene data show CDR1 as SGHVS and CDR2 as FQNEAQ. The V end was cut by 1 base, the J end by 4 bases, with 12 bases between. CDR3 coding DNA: TGTGCCAGCAGCTTAGACAGGGTTATCGCAGATACGCAGTATTTT. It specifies CASSLDRVIADTQYF.